This entry features one T cell receptor beta chain sequence. Its target is not known. CDR1 is MNHNS, CDR2 SASEGT, per germline. V gave up 7 bases and J gave up 3 bases, with 10 bases separating them. This CDR3 comprises 13 residues. This sample is part of a study of Graves' ophthalmopathy and Graves' hyperthyroidism. Study at large: Ophthalmopathy not arising within 18 months of follow-up defined hyperthyroidism as stable. Study-wide results and limits: Ophthalmopathy progression cases were predicted by the model with approximately 66% sensitivity and 72.22% specificity. A classifier, a 13-signature model, separated ophthalmopathy from stable hyperthyroidism with approximately 88% sensitivity and 75% to 83% specificity.

The sequenced template was RNA, covering the TCR beta CDR3 region. Scientists carried out first-round RT-PCR using HTBI primers and then a second-round multiplex PCR. TCRdb independently ran MiXCR on the multiplex PCR reads; one entry per CDR3 protein. The data hold more than 1,000,000 distinct CDR3 sequences, with about 35% observed a single time. Exclusion applied to patients with other autoimmune diseases, uncontrolled infections, pregnancy or lactation. Sequences were obtained from peripheral blood or thyroid tissue (not recorded which). The origin of this receptor is an adult man with Graves' hyperthyroidism. The chain couples TRBV6-1 to TRBJ1-5; TRBD1 is a possible D gene (5 bases). The CDR3 loop reads CASIRGFNQPQHF. The CDR3 region has the DNA TGTGCCAGCATAAGGGGATTCAATCAGCCCCAGCATTTT.